The clone carrying this T cell receptor beta chain has only one observation. Per the authors' pipeline: Amplification from reference gene primers served as the basis for estimated nucleated cell counts. Measured with immunoSEQ multiplex PCR; TCRdb has only the in-frame clones, and not every one. Clonal size and the V and J genes are those of that table, whereas D and trimming came from the DNA. This sample has over 95,000 clones; roughly 81% occur once, and the top ten carry around 9.3%. The germline CDR1 and CDR2 sequences are MDHEN and SYDVKM. Trimming left V 1 base short and J 4 bases short, with 14 bases between. The CDR3 sequence is 16 residues long. The data belong to a study of blood T cell repertoires in COVID-19.

The sequencing sample was made of peripheral blood. The sequence came from a human donor in a cohort sampled during active COVID-19. The chain is built from TRBV28 and TRBJ1-3; D is uncertain. The CDR3 DNA reads TGTGCCAGCAGTTTATCCTCGATTTTGAGGGGAAACACCATATATTTT. Protein product: CASSLSSILRGNTIYF.